The sequence of this TCR beta chain was determined in a study of blood T cells in healthy people across ages. Next came a second PCR, run for roughly 6 to 11 cycles, which used a sample-barcoded 5' primer along with a J-beta primer mix. TCRdb independently ran MiXCR on the 5' RACE reads; one entry per CDR3 protein. The sample lists 1 million to 1.2 million distinct CDR3 sequences; approximately 38% were seen once. The sample holds a few counts of this clonotype. The V gene's germline CDR1 is MNHNY and CDR2 SVGAGI (reference sequence). The length of the CDR3 is 13 residues. Trimming took 10 bases from V and 7 from J; bases not matched to a gene: 11.

The sequence derives from a man aged 18 to 35 in good health. The chain joins TRBV6-6 to TRBJ1-2, with 8 nucleotides matching TRBD1. Sequencing used blood. CDR3 coding DNA: TGTGCCATACGACAGGGGTCTGATCGTGGCTACACCTTC. Protein product: CAIRQGSDRGYTF.